This TCR beta chain appears in the sequencing data of a study of blood T cell repertoires in COVID-19. The germline V gene has CDR1 SGHTA and CDR2 FQGNSA. This CDR3 region has 14 residues. With V trimmed by 1 base and J by 2 bases, 2 bases remained unmatched. Per the study methods: Scientists estimated how many nucleated cells there were by amplifying reference gene primers. Only in-frame clones appear in the TCRdb table, and some are missing; sequencing was by immunoSEQ multiplex PCR. The D gene and trimming were derived from the DNA, and the V and J assignments and clone size from that table. Here the sample spans about 180,000 clones, around 88% being singletons. Cohort assignment relied on participant-reported clinical history.

V and J are TRBV7-2 and TRBJ2-7; 7 nucleotides match TRBD2. The sequenced sample was PBMCs or T cells enriched from blood (not recorded which). This clonotype was obtained from a woman aged 30 to 39 who had recovered from COVID-19. CDR3 DNA sequence: TGTGCCAGCAGCTTAGGCGGGAGTGCCTACGAGCAGTACTTC. Translation gives CASSLGGSAYEQYF. Complete variable domain (other parts from reference TRBV7-2 and TRBJ2-7): GAGVSQSPSNKVTEKGKDVELRCDPISGHTALYWYRQSLGQGLEFLIYFQGNSAPDKSGLPSDRFSAERTGGSVSTLTIQRTQQEDSAVYLCASSLGGSAYEQYFGPGTRLTVT.